Listed below are T cell receptor beta chains from one sample, sequenced in a study of cytomegalovirus exposure and HLA in healthy donors. The table came from immunoSEQ multiplex PCR; TCRdb's copy has only in-frame clones and leaves some out. Among 150,000 to 250,000 clones listed, more than 65% were seen once. Input material: PBMCs. These receptors were taken from a girl aged 10 to 17 in good health and CMV-seropositive. Both conserved end residues are trimmed from each CDR3.

v_gene: TRBV19
j_gene: TRBJ2-7
CDR3aa: ASSISGQVYEQY

v_gene: TRBV7-2
j_gene: TRBJ1-2
CDR3aa: ASSPRAGVGYGYT

v_gene: TRBV4-3
j_gene: TRBJ2-7
CDR3aa: ASSQDSHNSYEQY

v_gene: TRBV10-3
j_gene: TRBJ2-1
CDR3aa: AISELGGVGEQF

v_gene: TRBV30
j_gene: TRBJ1-2
CDR3aa: AWSVGPGWGYT

v_gene: TRBV7-8
j_gene: TRBJ1-3
CDR3aa: ASSAILSGNTIY

v_gene: TRBV27
j_gene: TRBJ1-6
CDR3aa: ASSSSPGTYNSPLH

v_gene: TRBV4-1
j_gene: TRBJ1-5
CDR3aa: ASSQETGFGQPQH

v_gene: TRBV29-1
j_gene: TRBJ2-5
CDR3aa: SVGQGETQY

v_gene: TRBV4-3
j_gene: TRBJ1-6
CDR3aa: ASSQGENSPLH

v_gene: TRBV7-9
j_gene: TRBJ1-2
CDR3aa: ASSPAGNYGYT

v_gene: TRBV11-2
j_gene: TRBJ1-1
CDR3aa: ASSLARENTEAF

v_gene: TRBV4-1
j_gene: TRBJ2-4
CDR3aa: ASSQDLGGGGIQY

v_gene: TRBV5-1
j_gene: TRBJ2-1
CDR3aa: ASSAGSKGGDEQF

v_gene: TRBV6-5
j_gene: TRBJ1-1
CDR3aa: ASSYSTGFGTEAF

v_gene: TRBV11-2
j_gene: TRBJ2-1
CDR3aa: ASSLVGVSEQF

v_gene: TRBV18
j_gene: TRBJ1-4
CDR3aa: ASSPRGQGKSGEKLF

v_gene: TRBV5-1
j_gene: TRBJ1-5
CDR3aa: ASSLDRENQPQH

v_gene: TRBV27
j_gene: TRBJ2-3
CDR3aa: ASKSFSNRGTDTQY

v_gene: TRBV6-5
j_gene: TRBJ1-4
CDR3aa: ASSRTGGSNEKLF

v_gene: TRBV11-3
j_gene: TRBJ2-1
CDR3aa: ASSLGIGGAKYNEQF

v_gene: TRBV4-1
j_gene: TRBJ2-7
CDR3aa: ASSQDSSSAYEQY

v_gene: TRBV6-5
j_gene: TRBJ1-2
CDR3aa: ASSYAGSLYGYT

v_gene: TRBV5-1
j_gene: TRBJ2-1
CDR3aa: ASSLDGNEQF

v_gene: TRBV10-3
j_gene: TRBJ2-7
CDR3aa: AIRQGAEEQY

v_gene: TRBV18
j_gene: TRBJ2-5
CDR3aa: ASSPPPRGGLQY

v_gene: TRBV2
j_gene: TRBJ1-1
CDR3aa: ASSPKTGFNTEAF

v_gene: TRBV15
j_gene: TRBJ2-7
CDR3aa: ATSRRTGAESYEQY

v_gene: TRBV2
j_gene: TRBJ2-7
CDR3aa: ASSVRKTVAYEQY